The rows below give T cell receptor beta chains drawn from one sample of a study of T cell changes during pregnancy in multiple sclerosis. Clones were sequenced by immunoSEQ multiplex PCR, and TCRdb holds only the in-frame ones, with some missing. The sample holds tens of thousands of clones, about 91% seen once. The material sequenced was CD8+ T cells from peripheral blood mononuclear cells, taken before pregnancy. The receptors here all came from a female donor with multiple sclerosis, enrolled in a pregnancy study. Each CDR3 is given with its conserved first and last residue. D genes are given only for firm matches. A clone size is listed for some rows: how often the clone was seen (once, few, many), or a class if it is expanded.

len	abundance	j_gene	d_gene	v_gene	CDR3aa	CDR3nt
17	once	TRBJ2-3	TRBD2	TRBV9	CASSVGVSGGVIDTQYF	TGTGCCAGCAGCGTAGGGGTTAGCGGGGGGGTAATAGATACGCAGTATTTT
15	.	TRBJ2-7	TRBD1	TRBV5-1	CASSLGGQGFDEQYF	TGCGCCAGCAGCTTGGGGGGACAGGGATTTGACGAGCAGTACTTC
15	few	TRBJ2-3	.	TRBV6-1	CASSNIQGGTDTQYF	TGTGCCAGCAGTAATATACAGGGAGGGACAGATACGCAGTATTTT
12	.	TRBJ2-2	.	TRBV7-8	CASSVLTGELFF	TGTGCCAGCAGCGTTCTCACCGGGGAGCTGTTTTTT
15	.	TRBJ1-1	TRBD1	TRBV25-1	CASSSTGTGNTEAFF	TGTGCCAGCAGTTCTACCGGGACAGGGAACACTGAAGCTTTCTTT
12	.	TRBJ1-1	.	TRBV2	CASRSTITEAFF	TGTGCCAGCAGAAGCACGATCACTGAAGCTTTCTTT
18	.	TRBJ2-3	TRBD2	TRBV5-1	CASSLAGLAGVSTDTQYF	TGCGCCAGCAGCTTGGCCGGACTAGCGGGGGTTAGCACAGATACGCAGTATTTT
15	.	TRBJ1-2	TRBD1	TRBV6-4	CASSENQDRLGGYTF	TGTGCCAGCAGTGAGAACCAGGACAGGTTAGGTGGCTACACCTTC
15	.	TRBJ2-1	.	TRBV4-1	CASSQGLVPYNEQFF	TGCGCCAGCAGCCAGGGACTCGTACCCTACAATGAGCAGTTCTTC
13	.	TRBJ2-7	TRBD2	TRBV7-6	CASSGGGAYEQYF	TGTGCCAGCAGCGGGGGGGGAGCCTACGAGCAGTACTTC
14	.	TRBJ2-2	TRBD2	TRBV6-1	CAIRLAGETGELFF	TGTGCCATCCGACTAGCGGGGGAGACCGGGGAGCTGTTTTTT
15	.	TRBJ1-1	.	TRBV14	CASTKGGALGTEAFF	TGTGCCAGCACCAAAGGGGGAGCTCTCGGCACTGAAGCTTTCTTT
16	.	TRBJ2-3	TRBD1	TRBV5-1	CASSPAIQGASDTQYF	TGCGCCAGCAGCCCGGCGATACAGGGGGCATCCGATACGCAGTATTTT
13	.	TRBJ2-5	.	TRBV27	CASSPAVPETQYF	TGTGCCAGCAGCCCCGCGGTTCCAGAGACCCAGTACTTC
15	.	TRBJ2-1	TRBD2	TRBV9	CASSALAGGGDEQFF	TGTGCCAGCAGCGCCCTCGCGGGGGGGGGCGATGAGCAGTTCTTC
16	.	TRBJ1-2	.	TRBV7-9	CASSLLNSPTSYGYTF	TGTGCCAGCAGCTTACTGAACAGTCCTACGAGCTATGGCTACACCTTC
12	.	TRBJ2-3	.	TRBV11-2	CASSLDADTQYF	TGTGCCAGCAGCTTAGACGCAGATACGCAGTATTTT
16	.	TRBJ1-5	.	TRBV6-6	CASSYWGEISNQPQHF	TGTGCCAGCAGTTACTGGGGGGAAATTAGCAATCAGCCCCAGCATTTT
15	.	TRBJ1-6	TRBD1	TRBV14	CASSQPGQGNSPLHF	TGTGCCAGCAGCCAACCGGGACAGGGAAACTCACCCCTCCACTTT
13	.	TRBJ2-1	.	TRBV5-1	CASSGTGSDEQFF	TGCGCCAGCAGCGGAACAGGGAGCGATGAGCAGTTCTTC
15	.	TRBJ1-4	.	TRBV27	CASSTSPGAGEKLFF	TGTGCCAGCAGCACCTCGCCGGGAGCGGGCGAAAAACTGTTTTTT
15	.	TRBJ2-3	TRBD2	TRBV11-2	CASSVSGGVRDTQYF	TGTGCCAGCAGCGTTAGCGGGGGGGTTCGGGATACGCAGTATTTT
14	.	TRBJ1-2	TRBD1	TRBV6-5	CASSGGTGSDGYTF	TGTGCCAGCAGTGGGGGGACAGGTTCTGATGGCTACACCTTC
14	.	TRBJ2-7	.	TRBV13	CASSLDREIIEQYF	TGTGCCAGCAGCTTAGACAGGGAAATTATTGAGCAGTACTTC
14	.	TRBJ1-5	TRBD1	TRBV6-5	CASNTGDSNQPQHF	TGTGCCAGCAACACAGGGGATAGCAATCAGCCCCAGCATTTT
15	.	TRBJ2-7	.	TRBV2	CASIGVGVGTYEQYF	TGTGCCAGCATTGGGGTAGGGGTTGGCACCTACGAGCAGTACTTC
12	.	TRBJ1-1	.	TRBV13	CASSLGPSRAFF	TGTGCCAGCAGCTTAGGTCCAAGTCGGGCTTTCTTT
15	few	TRBJ2-1	TRBD2	TRBV6-1	CASTRLAGAANEQFF	TGTGCCAGCACCCGACTAGCGGGGGCCGCCAATGAGCAGTTCTTC
12	.	TRBJ1-1	.	TRBV4-1	CASSQGGAEAFF	TGCGCCAGCAGCCAAGGGGGGGCTGAAGCTTTCTTT
15	.	TRBJ2-2	TRBD2	TRBV10-2	CAIRGGALPTGELFF	TGCGCCATACGCGGGGGGGCTCTCCCCACCGGGGAGCTGTTTTTT
17	.	TRBJ2-1	.	TRBV4-1	CASSQGSFGAGHNEQFF	TGCGCCAGCAGCCAAGGTTCCTTCGGTGCGGGACACAATGAGCAGTTCTTC
19	.	TRBJ1-2	.	TRBV5-8	CASSTSPLVAASTPYGYTF	TGTGCCAGCTCGACTTCGCCATTGGTGGCGGCCTCGACCCCATATGGCTACACCTTC
13	.	TRBJ2-7	.	TRBV14	CASSQVVFYEQYF	TGTGCCAGCAGCCAAGTCGTGTTCTACGAGCAGTACTTC
17	.	TRBJ1-3	.	TRBV6-1	CASSDRAGHRTGNTIYF	TGTGCCAGCAGTGACAGGGCAGGGCATCGTACTGGAAACACCATATATTTT
15	.	TRBJ2-1	TRBD2	TRBV9	CASSVEPGGNNEQFF	TGTGCCAGCAGCGTAGAACCGGGGGGAAACAATGAGCAGTTCTTC
13	.	TRBJ2-7	TRBD2	TRBV18	CASSPGGVYEQYF	TGTGCCAGCTCACCAGGGGGGGTCTACGAGCAGTACTTC
17	few	TRBJ1-5	TRBD1	TRBV2	CASSEMGDRGDNQPQHF	TGTGCCAGCAGTGAAATGGGGGACAGGGGGGACAATCAGCCCCAGCATTTT
11	.	TRBJ2-7	.	TRBV10-3	CATAEGYEQYF	TGTGCCACCGCAGAGGGTTACGAGCAGTACTTC
15	once	TRBJ2-2	.	TRBV4-1	CASSQGGHNTGELFF	TGCGCCAGCAGCCAAGGGGGGCATAACACCGGGGAGCTGTTTTTT
16	.	TRBJ2-3	TRBD1	TRBV7-9	CASSGQAGPPTDTQYF	TGTGCCAGCTCCGGACAGGCCGGGCCCCCCACAGATACGCAGTATTTT
14	.	TRBJ2-3	TRBD2	TRBV29-1	CSVGLAGATDTQYF	TGCAGCGTTGGACTAGCGGGGGCGACAGATACGCAGTATTTT
15	.	TRBJ2-1	TRBD2	TRBV19	CARTLAGGPYNEQFF	TGTGCCAGGACCTTAGCGGGGGGGCCCTACAATGAGCAGTTCTTC
14	.	TRBJ1-5	.	TRBV6-1	CASSERTVYQPQHF	TGTGCCAGCAGTGAAAGGACAGTCTATCAGCCCCAGCATTTT
16	.	TRBJ1-2	.	TRBV27	CASSLSRAGGGYGYTF	TGTGCCAGCAGTTTATCGAGGGCGGGCGGGGGCTATGGCTACACCTTC
12	.	TRBJ1-1	.	TRBV6-5	CASSYPHSEAFF	TGTGCCAGCAGTTACCCACATTCTGAAGCTTTCTTT